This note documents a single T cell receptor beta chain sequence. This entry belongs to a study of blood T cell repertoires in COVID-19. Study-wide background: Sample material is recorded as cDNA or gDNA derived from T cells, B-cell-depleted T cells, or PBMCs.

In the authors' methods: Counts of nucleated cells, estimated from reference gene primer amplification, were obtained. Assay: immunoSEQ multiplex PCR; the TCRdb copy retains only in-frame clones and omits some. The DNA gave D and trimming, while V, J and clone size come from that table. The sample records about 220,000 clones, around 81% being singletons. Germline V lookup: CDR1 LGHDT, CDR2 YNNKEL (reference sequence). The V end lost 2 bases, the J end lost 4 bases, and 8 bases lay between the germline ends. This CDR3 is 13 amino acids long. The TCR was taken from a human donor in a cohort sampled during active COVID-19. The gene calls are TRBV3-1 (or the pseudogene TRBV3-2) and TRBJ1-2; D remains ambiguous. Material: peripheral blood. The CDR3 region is CASSQLPSYGYTF. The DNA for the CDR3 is TGTGCCAGCAGCCAACTTCCCAGCTATGGCTACACCTTC.